This T cell receptor beta chain was recorded in a study of blood T cell repertoires in COVID-19. Across the study: Samples taken during acute and convalescent COVID-19 were collected in the United States, Italy and Spain. PBMCs, B-cell-depleted T cells, or T cells were the source of the cDNA or gDNA that made up the material.

Original methodology: Nucleated cell counts were estimated from reference gene primer amplification. The method was immunoSEQ multiplex PCR; TCRdb's version includes in-frame clones alone and lacks a portion of them. That table gives V, J and clone size, and the DNA gave D and trimming. The sample holds 150,000 to 200,000 clones, about 77% seen once. This clone was picked up a small number of times. Source material: peripheral blood. This TCR was recovered from a woman aged 80 or over with active or convalescent COVID-19.

In DNA, the CDR3 is TGTGCCAGCAGGGGGGACAGGGGTCGCGAGCAGTACTTC. This translates into CASRGDRGREQYF. The chain recombines TRBV2 with TRBJ2-7; 10 bases line up with TRBD1. The CDR3 extends over 13 amino acids. Trimming cost V 6 bases and J 6 bases; bases outside gene matches: 5. The germline CDR1 and CDR2 sequences are SNHLY and FYNNEI.